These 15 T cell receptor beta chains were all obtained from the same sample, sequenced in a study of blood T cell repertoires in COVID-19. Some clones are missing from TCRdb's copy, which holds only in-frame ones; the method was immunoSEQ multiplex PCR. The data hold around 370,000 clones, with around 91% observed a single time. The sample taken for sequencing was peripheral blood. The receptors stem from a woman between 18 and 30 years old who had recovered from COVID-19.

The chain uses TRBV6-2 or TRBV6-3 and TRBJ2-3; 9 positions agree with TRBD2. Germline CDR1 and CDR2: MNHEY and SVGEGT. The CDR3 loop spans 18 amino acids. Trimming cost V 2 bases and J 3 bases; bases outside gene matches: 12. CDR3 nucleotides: TGTGCCAGCAGTTACGGTAGCGGGAGCCATGGGCGGACAGATACGCAGTATTTT. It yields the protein CASSYGSGSHGRTDTQYF.

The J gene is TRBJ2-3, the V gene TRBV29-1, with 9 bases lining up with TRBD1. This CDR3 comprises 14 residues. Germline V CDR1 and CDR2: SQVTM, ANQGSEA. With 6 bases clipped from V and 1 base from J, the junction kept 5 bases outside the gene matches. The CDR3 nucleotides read TGCAGCGTACAATGGACAGGGGGCACAGATACGCAGTATTTT. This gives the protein CSVQWTGGTDTQYF.

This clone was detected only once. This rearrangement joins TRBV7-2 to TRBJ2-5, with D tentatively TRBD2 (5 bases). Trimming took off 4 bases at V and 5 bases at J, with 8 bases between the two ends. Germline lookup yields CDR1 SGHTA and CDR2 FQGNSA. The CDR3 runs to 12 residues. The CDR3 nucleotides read TGTGCCAGCAGCTCAGGCGGGGAGACCCAGTACTTC. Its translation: CASSSGGETQYF.

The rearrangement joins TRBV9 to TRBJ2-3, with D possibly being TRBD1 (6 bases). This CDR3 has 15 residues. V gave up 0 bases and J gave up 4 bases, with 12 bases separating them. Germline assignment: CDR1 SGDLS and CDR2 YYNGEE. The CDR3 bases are TGTGCCAGCAGCGTAGACACAGGGTGGGCAGATACGCAGTATTTT. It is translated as CASSVDTGWADTQYF.

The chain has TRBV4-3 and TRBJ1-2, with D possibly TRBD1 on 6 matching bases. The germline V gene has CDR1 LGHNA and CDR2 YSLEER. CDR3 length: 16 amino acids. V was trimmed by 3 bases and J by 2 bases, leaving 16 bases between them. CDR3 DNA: TGCGCCAGCAGCCAGAAGGGCAGGGGACAAAACTATGGCTACACCTTC. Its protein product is CASSQKGRGQNYGYTF.

This CDR3 is CASSLEGTGGGTEAFF. DNA of the CDR3: TGCGCCAGCAGCTTGGAAGGGACAGGGGGCGGAACTGAAGCTTTCTTT. The rearrangement links TRBV5-1 to TRBJ1-1; TRBD1 matches at 12 bases. Germline V gene lookup returns CDR1 SGHRS and CDR2 YFSETQ. J lost 5 bases, V lost 0 bases, and 5 bases had no gene match. The CDR3 runs to 16 residues.

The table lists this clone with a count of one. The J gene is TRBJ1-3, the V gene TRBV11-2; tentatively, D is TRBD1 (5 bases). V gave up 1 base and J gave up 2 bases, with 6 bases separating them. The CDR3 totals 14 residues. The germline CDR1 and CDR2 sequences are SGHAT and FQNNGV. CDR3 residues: CASSLAGTGNTIYF. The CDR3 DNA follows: TGTGCCAGCAGCTTAGCAGGGACTGGAAACACCATATATTTT.

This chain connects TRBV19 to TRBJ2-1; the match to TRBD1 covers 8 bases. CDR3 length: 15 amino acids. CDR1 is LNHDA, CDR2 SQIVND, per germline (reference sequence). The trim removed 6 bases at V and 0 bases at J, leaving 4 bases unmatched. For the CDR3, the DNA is TGTGCCAGTAGGACAGGGGCCAGCTCCTACAATGAGCAGTTCTTC. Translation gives CASRTGASSYNEQFF.

In nucleotides, the CDR3 is TGTGCCAGCAGCCTCTCGGGGGTAATTGGAAACACCATATATTTT. This sequence encodes CASSLSGVIGNTIYF. This chain connects TRBV5-6 to TRBJ1-3; a possible D gene is TRBD1 (5 bases). The V end was cut by 4 bases, the J end by 3 bases, with 14 bases between. Germline CDR1 is SGHDT and CDR2 is YYEEEE. CDR3 length equals 15 residues.

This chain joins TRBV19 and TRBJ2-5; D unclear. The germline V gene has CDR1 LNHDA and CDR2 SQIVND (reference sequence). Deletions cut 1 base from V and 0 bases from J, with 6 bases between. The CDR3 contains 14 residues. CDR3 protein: CASSIGQDQETQYF. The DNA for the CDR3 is TGTGCCAGTAGTATAGGGCAGGACCAAGAGACCCAGTACTTC.

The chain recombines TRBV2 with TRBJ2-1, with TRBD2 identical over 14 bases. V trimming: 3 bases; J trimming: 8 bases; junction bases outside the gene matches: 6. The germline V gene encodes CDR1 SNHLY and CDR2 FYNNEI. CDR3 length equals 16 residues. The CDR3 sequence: CASSDHGTSGSYEQFF. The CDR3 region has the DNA TGTGCCAGCAGTGACCACGGGACTAGCGGGAGCTATGAGCAGTTCTTC.

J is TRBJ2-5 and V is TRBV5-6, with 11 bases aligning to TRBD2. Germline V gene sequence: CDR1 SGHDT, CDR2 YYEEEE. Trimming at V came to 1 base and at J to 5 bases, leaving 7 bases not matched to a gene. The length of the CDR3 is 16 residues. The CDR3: CASSLLVSGRGETQYF. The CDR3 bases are TGTGCCAGCAGCTTGTTGGTTAGCGGGAGGGGGGAGACCCAGTACTTC.

CDR3 bases: TGCGCCAGCAGCCAGCAACCCTCTAGCGGGAGGCCACCGTTCTTC. Translation gives CASSQQPSSGRPPFF. The J gene is TRBJ2-1, the V gene TRBV4-3, with TRBD2 matching over 11 bases. The length of the CDR3 is 15 residues. Per the germline V gene, CDR1 is LGHNA and CDR2 is YSLEER. V gave up 3 bases and J gave up 15 bases; unmatched junction bases: 13.

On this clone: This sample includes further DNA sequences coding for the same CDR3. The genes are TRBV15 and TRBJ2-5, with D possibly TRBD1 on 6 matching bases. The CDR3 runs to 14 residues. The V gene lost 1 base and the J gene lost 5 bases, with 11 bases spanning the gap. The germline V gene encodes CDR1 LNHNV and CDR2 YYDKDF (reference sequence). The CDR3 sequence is CATSRVGGRETQYF. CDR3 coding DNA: TGTGCCACCAGCAGAGTTGGGGGCCGGGAGACCCAGTACTTC.

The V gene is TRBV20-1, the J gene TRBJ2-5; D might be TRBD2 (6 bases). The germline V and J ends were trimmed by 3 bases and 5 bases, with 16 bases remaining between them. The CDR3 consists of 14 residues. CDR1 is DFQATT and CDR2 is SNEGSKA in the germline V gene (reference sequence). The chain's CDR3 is CSASSRRARETQYF. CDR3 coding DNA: TGCAGTGCTAGTTCTCGGAGGGCGCGGGAGACCCAGTACTTC.